The 7 T cell receptor beta chains listed next were all sequenced from one sample in a study of CD8 T cells in ankylosing spondylitis. TCRdb reprocessed the 5' RACE reads via MiXCR and lists one record per CDR3 protein. The sample has under 250,000 distinct CDR3 sequences; more than 25% are singletons. Sequencing input: blood, either unsorted or a sorted T cell fraction (not recorded which). The receptors were gathered from a male donor with ankylosing spondylitis or in good health (not recorded which).

This clonotype was observed many times. This chain uses TRBV27 with TRBJ2-1; 9 nucleotides agree with TRBD2. V shed 3 bases and J 7 bases; nucleotides not matched to a gene: 7. The CDR3 is made up of 15 amino acids. Germline V lookup: CDR1 MNHEY, CDR2 SMNVEV (reference sequence). The CDR3 nucleotides read TGTGCCAGCAGTTTTGGGACTAGCCTTCGTAATGAGCAGTTCTTC. This codes for CASSFGTSLRNEQFF.

The V gene is TRBV29-1, the J gene TRBJ2-3; the D gene is possibly TRBD2 (5 bases). The CDR3 spans 14 residues. Germline CDR1 and CDR2: SQVTM and ANQGSEA. The ends were cut back, 4 bases at V and 2 bases at J, with 13 bases in the middle. CDR3 nucleotides: TGCAGCGTTGTTGAGGGAGCGGTCACAGATACGCAGTATTTT. Translated: CSVVEGAVTDTQYF.

There are many counts of this clonotype. The chain is built from TRBV27 and TRBJ2-7; D not certain. CDR3 size: 14 residues. V was cut by 5 bases and J by 2 bases, with 13 bases left in between. The germline gives CDR1 MNHEY, CDR2 SMNVEV (reference sequence). The CDR3 sequence: CASSPGARTYEQYF. DNA for the CDR3: TGTGCCAGCAGTCCGGGCGCCCGAACCTACGAGCAGTACTTC.

The table lists this clonotype with a few counts. The chain carries TRBV12-3 or TRBV12-4 and TRBJ2-7; no firm D call. The CDR3 has 10 residues. V shed 8 bases and J shed 9 bases, with 11 bases lying between them. The DNA of the CDR3 is TGTGCCAGCGGCCCGGAAGCGCAGTACTTC. Translation: CASGPEAQYF.

V usage is TRBV9 and J usage is TRBJ1-2, with a tentative D call TRBD1 (6 bases). CDR3 length: 15 amino acids. The germline gives CDR1 SGDLS, CDR2 YYNGEE. Deletions cut 4 bases from V and 4 bases from J, with 17 bases between. The CDR3 spells CASSPRRGDGYGYTF. The CDR3 DNA reads as TGTGCCAGCAGCCCTCGGAGGGGGGACGGCTATGGCTACACCTTC.

This rearrangement joins TRBV5-1 to TRBJ2-7, with TRBD2 matching 8 bases. This CDR3 spans 13 amino acids. V lost 4 bases to trimming and J lost 5 bases; unmatched junction nucleotides: 5. Per the germline V gene, CDR1 is SGHRS and CDR2 is YFSETQ. In nucleotides, the CDR3 is TGCGCCAGCAGCCACGGGAGGGGGGACGAGCAGTACTTC. Translation: CASSHGRGDEQYF.

J is TRBJ2-3 and V is TRBV5-1; D is ambiguous. The CDR3 contains 13 residues. CDR1 SGHRS and CDR2 YFSETQ come from the germline V gene. The V end lost 4 bases, the J end lost 11 bases, and 17 bases lay between the germline ends. The CDR3 DNA sequence: TGCGCCAGCAGCCCCTTAGGAGCAGGCGAGCAGTATTTT. Amino acids: CASSPLGAGEQYF.